This T cell receptor (beta chain) stems from a study of graft-versus-host responses after intestinal transplantation. Across the study: Induction with anti-thymocyte globulin, then tacrolimus and steroids for roughly 3 years, was given to all recipients.

CDR1 MNHEY and CDR2 SMNVEV come from the germline V gene (reference sequence). V shed 0 bases and J shed 0 bases, with 12 bases lying between them. There are 16 residues in the CDR3. Responders (roughly 200,000, CFSE-labeled) met roughly 200,000 stimulators that were irradiated and violet-dye-labeled. Assay used: immunoSEQ multiplex PCR; TCRdb lists only in-frame clones, some missing. This sample has several thousand clones, with 31% found just once. Study-wide results and caveats: The presence of high graft-versus-host to host-versus-graft clonal ratios in allografts characterized patients with graft-donor T cell macrochimerism. GvH clones detected in recipient marrow included some appearing first in ileum or blood.

The source material was alloreactive CD8+ T cells from a mixed lymphocyte reaction culture, sampled before intestinal transplant. The subset was: CFSE-low proliferating T cells sorted from approximately 6-day pre-transplant mixed lymphocyte reaction (GvH or HvG direction). This rearrangement joins TRBV27 to TRBJ2-7; no firm D call. This clonotype was obtained from a human patient who received an intestinal transplant. This chain's CDR3 is CASSLSAAPISYEQYF. The CDR3 nucleotides read TGTGCCAGCAGTTTATCGGCGGCGCCGATCTCCTACGAGCAGTACTTC.